These T cell receptor beta chains were read from a single sample in a study of OX40 agonist ivuxolimab in advanced cancers. Using immunoSEQ multiplex PCR, the repertoire was profiled, and TCRdb retains in-frame clones only, with some absent. The sample has 95,000 to 110,000 clones, 80% to 95% seen once. The sample in question was CD4+ or CD8+ T cells sorted from blood, obtained in a trial of the OX40 agonist ivuxolimab. These receptors came from an adult with an advanced solid tumor such as melanoma, head and neck, liver or kidney cancer. Each CDR3 is given with its conserved first and last residue. D genes are given only for firm matches. Size values are once, few and many counts, or a class for expanded clones, and some rows have none.

D gene | clone size | J gene | V gene | CDR3 protein | CDR3 DNA
NA | NA | TRBJ2-7 | TRBV6-6 | CASTPSGVRYEQYF | TGTGCCAGCACTCCATCGGGAGTGCGCTACGAGCAGTACTTC
TRBD2 | NA | TRBJ2-1 | TRBV25-1 | CASSEWTSGRSEQFF | TGTGCCAGCAGTGAATGGACTAGCGGGAGATCTGAGCAGTTCTTC
TRBD2 | NA | TRBJ2-3 | TRBV27 | CASSSTGTSGGYTDTQYF | TGTGCCAGCAGCTCTACGGGGACTAGCGGAGGCTACACAGATACGCAGTATTTT
NA | NA | TRBJ2-1 | TRBV5-1 | CASSPYQGSGSYNEQFF | TGCGCCAGCAGCCCATATCAGGGGAGCGGCTCCTACAATGAGCAGTTCTTC
NA | medium-sized | TRBJ2-2 | TRBV7-7 | CASSRVKDTGELFF | TGTGCTAGCAGCCGCGTGAAGGACACCGGGGAGCTGTTTTTT
NA | NA | TRBJ1-1 | TRBV4-2 | CASSQEWGTTEAFF | TGTGCCAGCAGCCAAGAATGGGGGACTACAGAAGCTTTCTTT
NA | NA | TRBJ2-7 | TRBV18 | CASSPTGIGSYEQYF | TGTGCCAGCTCACCCACGGGTATAGGCTCCTACGAGCAGTACTTC
NA | NA | TRBJ1-3 | TRBV6-5 | CASTRTASSGNTIYF | TGTGCCAGCACCCGGACAGCCAGCTCTGGAAACACCATATATTTT
NA | NA | TRBJ2-6 | TRBV7-3 | CASSLGSNSGANVLTF | TGTGCCAGCAGCTTAGGGTCTAACTCTGGGGCCAACGTCCTGACTTTC
NA | NA | TRBJ2-5 | TRBV7-8 | CASSPGSWETQYF | TGTGCCAGCAGTCCGGGCTCGTGGGAGACCCAGTACTTC
NA | NA | TRBJ1-1 | TRBV18 | CASSLGILTEAFF | TGTGCCAGCTCTCTGGGTATTCTCACTGAAGCTTTCTTT
NA | NA | TRBJ2-7 | TRBV18 | CASSPPSTYEQYF | TGTGCCAGCTCACCACCTTCGACCTACGAGCAGTACTTC
NA | NA | TRBJ2-2 | TRBV7-2 | CASSTTNGELFF | TGTGCCAGCAGCACAACGAACGGGGAGCTGTTTTTT
NA | few | TRBJ1-5 | TRBV7-2 | CASSLVSSQPQHF | TGTGCCAGCAGCTTAGTTTCCTCCCAGCCCCAGCATTTT
TRBD2 | NA | TRBJ2-2 | TRBV28 | CASSFLRELAGGGGTGELFF | TGTGCCAGCAGTTTCCTTCGAGAGCTAGCGGGAGGAGGGGGCACCGGGGAGCTGTTTTTT
NA | NA | TRBJ1-3 | TRBV5-1 | CASSRDGSSGNTIYF | TGCGCCAGCAGCCGTGACGGCAGCTCTGGAAACACCATATATTTT
NA | few | TRBJ1-1 | TRBV19 | CASSTILPTGTEAFF | TGTGCCAGTAGTACCATCCTTCCTACGGGGACTGAAGCTTTCTTT
NA | NA | TRBJ2-5 | TRBV9 | CASSVGSGTYQETQYF | TGTGCCAGCAGCGTAGGTAGCGGTACGTACCAAGAGACCCAGTACTTC
TRBD1 | NA | TRBJ2-7 | TRBV6-5 | CASSVGQGFYEQYF | TGTGCCAGCAGTGTGGGACAGGGGTTCTACGAGCAGTACTTC
TRBD2 | NA | TRBJ2-5 | TRBV6-1 | CASSGLGTPAETQYF | TGTGCCAGCAGCGGACTAGGGACTCCCGCCGAGACCCAGTACTTC
NA | once | TRBJ2-3 | TRBV11-2 | CASSIISGASTDTQYF | TGTGCCAGCAGCATCATCTCGGGAGCCAGCACAGATACGCAGTATTTT
NA | NA | TRBJ2-7 | TRBV6-1 | CASSEPSRGSYEQYF | TGTGCCAGCAGCGAGCCGTCCAGGGGTTCCTACGAGCAGTACTTC
NA | NA | TRBJ2-3 | TRBV19 | CASSITLGGRTDTQYF | TGTGCCAGTAGTATAACCCTAGGAGGTCGCACAGATACGCAGTATTTT
TRBD2 | NA | TRBJ2-2 | TRBV5-3 | CARARGEGIADQSENTGELFF | TGTGCCAGAGCTCGAGGGGAGGGGATAGCGGACCAATCTGAAAACACCGGGGAGCTGTTTTTT
NA | once | TRBJ2-3 | TRBV25-1 | CASSETDTQYF | TGTGCCAGCAGTGAAACAGATACGCAGTATTTT